This TCR beta chain was observed in a study of tumor-infiltrating lymphocytes in oesophageal squamous cell carcinoma. TCRdb re-derived calls from the PCR reads in MiXCR, one entry per CDR3 protein. The sample lists around 20,000 distinct CDR3 sequences; roughly two fifths were seen once. This clonotype was observed many times. Material: normal esophageal tissue next to the tumor. This clonotype originated in a male donor with esophageal squamous cell carcinoma.

The CDR3 bases are TGTGCCAGCAGGGGACGAACCGGGGAGCTGTTTTTT. Its translation: CASRGRTGELFF. This chain joins TRBV6-1 and TRBJ2-2; D may be TRBD1 or TRBD2 (5 bases each). Germline CDR1 and CDR2: MNHNS and SASEGT. This CDR3 has 12 amino acids. Trimming left V 6 bases short and J 5 bases short, with 7 bases between.